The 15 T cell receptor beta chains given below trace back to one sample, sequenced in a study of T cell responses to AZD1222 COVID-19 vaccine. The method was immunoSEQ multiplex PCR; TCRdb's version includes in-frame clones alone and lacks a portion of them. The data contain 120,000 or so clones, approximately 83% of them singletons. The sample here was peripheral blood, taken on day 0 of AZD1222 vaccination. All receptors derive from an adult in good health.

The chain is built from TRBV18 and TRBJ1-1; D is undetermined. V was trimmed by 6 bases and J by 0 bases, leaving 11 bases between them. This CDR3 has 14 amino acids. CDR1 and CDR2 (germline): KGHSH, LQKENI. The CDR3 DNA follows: TGTGCCAGCTCGCCCGACGGGATGAACACTGAAGCTTTCTTT. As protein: CASSPDGMNTEAFF.

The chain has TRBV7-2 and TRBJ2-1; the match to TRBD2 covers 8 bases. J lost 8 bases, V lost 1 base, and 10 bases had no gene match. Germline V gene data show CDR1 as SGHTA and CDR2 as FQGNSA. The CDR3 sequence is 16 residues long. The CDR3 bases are TGTGCCAGCAGCTTAGTAGTAGCGGGAAACGGCGATGAGCAGTTCTTC. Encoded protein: CASSLVVAGNGDEQFF.

The CDR3 sequence is CASSVDPGADNSPLHF. CDR3 DNA sequence: TGTGCCAGCAGCGTAGATCCAGGGGCTGATAATTCACCCCTCCACTTT. The rearrangement joins TRBV9 to TRBJ1-6; D might be TRBD1 (6 bases). Germline V gene data show CDR1 as SGDLS and CDR2 as YYNGEE. CDR3 length: 16 residues. V was shortened by 0 bases and J by 5 bases, with 12 bases between the two germline ends. Together with reference TRBV9 and TRBJ1-6, the CDR3 gives the full variable domain: DSGVTQTPKHLITATGQRVTLRCSPRSGDLSVYWYQQSLDQGLQFLIQYYNGEERAKGNILERFSAQQFPDLHSELNLSSLELGDSALYFCASSVDPGADNSPLHFGNGTRLTVT.

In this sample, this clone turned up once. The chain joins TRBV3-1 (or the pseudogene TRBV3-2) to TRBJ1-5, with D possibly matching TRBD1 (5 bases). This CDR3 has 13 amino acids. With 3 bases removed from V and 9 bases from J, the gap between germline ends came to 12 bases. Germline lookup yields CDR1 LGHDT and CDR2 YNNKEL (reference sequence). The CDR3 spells CASSQRGLGPQHF. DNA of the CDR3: TGTGCCAGCAGCCAGCGGGGGTTGGGGCCCCAGCATTTT.

The CDR3 bases are TGTGCCAGCAGCTTACGTAGGGCCCGACAAGAGACCCAGTACTTC. It yields the protein CASSLRRARQETQYF. The V and J genes are TRBV7-2 and TRBJ2-5; D gene uncertain. Germline CDR1 and CDR2: SGHTA and FQGNSA. The V end lost 2 bases, the J end lost 2 bases, and 12 bases lay between the germline ends. The CDR3 length is 15 residues.

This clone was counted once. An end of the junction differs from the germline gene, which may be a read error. The CDR3 nucleotides read TGTGCTAGCAGCTTAGATGGGGTTTTTAAGGGTGGCGAGACCCAGTACTTC. Protein sequence: CASSLDGVFKGGETQYF. This chain joins TRBV7-7 and TRBJ2-5, with D hard to call. The CDR3 sequence is 17 residues long. Germline-derived CDR1 and CDR2 are SSHAT and FNYEAQ (reference sequence).

CDR3 in DNA: TGTGCCAGCAGCTTCTACCTTGGACAGGGGTTAACCTACGAGCAGTACTTC. Translating gives CASSFYLGQGLTYEQYF. This rearrangement joins TRBV7-2 to TRBJ2-7; 9 bases line up with TRBD1. Germline V gives CDR1 SGHTA, CDR2 FQGNSA. Losses at the gene ends were 3 bases for V and 2 bases for J; bases not matched to a gene: 11. This CDR3 contains 17 residues.

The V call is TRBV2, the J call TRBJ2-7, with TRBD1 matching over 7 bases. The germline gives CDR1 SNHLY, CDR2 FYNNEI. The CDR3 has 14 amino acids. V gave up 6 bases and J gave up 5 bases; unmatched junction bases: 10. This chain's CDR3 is CASSRTGARHEQYF. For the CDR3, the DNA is TGTGCCAGCAGCCGGACAGGAGCGCGCCACGAGCAGTACTTC.

The CDR3 sequence is CASSVGAGGNTIYF. In DNA form, the CDR3 reads TGTGCCAGCAGCGTTGGGGCAGGGGGAAACACCATATATTTT. The chain is built from TRBV7-2 and TRBJ1-3; weak D call: TRBD1 (5 bases). Trimming pared 5 bases from V and 4 bases from J, leaving 12 bases between. Per germline, CDR1 SGHTA and CDR2 FQGNSA. This CDR3 contains 14 residues.

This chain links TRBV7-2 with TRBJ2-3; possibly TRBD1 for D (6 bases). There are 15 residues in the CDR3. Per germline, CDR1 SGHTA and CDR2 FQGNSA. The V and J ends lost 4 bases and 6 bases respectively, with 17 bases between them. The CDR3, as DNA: TGTGCCAGCAGCTCTTCCGGGGCAAGGGGGGATACGCAGTATTTT. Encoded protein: CASSSSGARGDTQYF.

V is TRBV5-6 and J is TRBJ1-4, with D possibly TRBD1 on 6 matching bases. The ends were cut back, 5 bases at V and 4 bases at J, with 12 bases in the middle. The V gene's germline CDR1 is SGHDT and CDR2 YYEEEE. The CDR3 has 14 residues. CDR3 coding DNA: TGTGCCAGCAGAAAACAGGGAAATAATGAAAAACTGTTTTTT. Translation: CASRKQGNNEKLFF.

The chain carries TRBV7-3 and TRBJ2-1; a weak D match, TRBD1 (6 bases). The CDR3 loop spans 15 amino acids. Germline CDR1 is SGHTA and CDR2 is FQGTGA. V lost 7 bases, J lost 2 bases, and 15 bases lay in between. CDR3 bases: TGTGCCAGCATTAGGCTTACAGGGACCTACAATGAGCAGTTCTTC. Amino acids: CASIRLTGTYNEQFF. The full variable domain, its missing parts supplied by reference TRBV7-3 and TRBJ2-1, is GAGVSQTPSNKVTEKGKYVELRCDPISGHTALYWYRQSLGQGPEFLIYFQGTGAADDSGLPNDRFFAVRPEGSVSTLKIQRTERGDSAVYLCASIRLTGTYNEQFFGPGTRLTVL.

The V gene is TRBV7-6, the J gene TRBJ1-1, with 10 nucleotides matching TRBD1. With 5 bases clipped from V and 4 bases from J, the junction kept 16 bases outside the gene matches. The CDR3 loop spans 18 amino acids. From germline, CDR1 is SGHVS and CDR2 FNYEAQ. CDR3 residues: CASSGGQGFFRVSTEAFF. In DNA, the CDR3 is TGTGCCAGCAGCGGGGGACAGGGGTTTTTTCGGGTATCCACTGAAGCTTTCTTT.

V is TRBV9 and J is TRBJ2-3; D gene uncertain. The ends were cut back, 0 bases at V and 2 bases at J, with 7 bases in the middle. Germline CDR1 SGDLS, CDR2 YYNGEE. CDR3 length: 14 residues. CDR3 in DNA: TGTGCCAGCAGCGTAGAGGTCTTCACAGATACGCAGTATTTT. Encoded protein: CASSVEVFTDTQYF.

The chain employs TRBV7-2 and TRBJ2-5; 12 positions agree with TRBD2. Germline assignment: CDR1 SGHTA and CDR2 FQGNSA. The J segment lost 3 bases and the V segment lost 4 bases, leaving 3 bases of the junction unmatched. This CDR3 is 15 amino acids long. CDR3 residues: CASSSRTSGKETQYF. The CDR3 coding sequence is TGTGCCAGCAGCTCCCGGACTAGCGGGAAAGAGACCCAGTACTTC. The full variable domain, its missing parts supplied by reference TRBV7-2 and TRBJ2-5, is GAGVSQSPSNKVTEKGKDVELRCDPISGHTALYWYRQSLGQGLEFLIYFQGNSAPDKSGLPSDRFSAERTGGSVSTLTIQRTQQEDSAVYLCASSSRTSGKETQYFGPGTRLLVL.